This T cell receptor (beta chain) was obtained from a study of T cells in localized non-small cell lung cancer. CDR1 is SEHNR and CDR2 is FQNEAQ in the germline V gene (reference sequence). The germline V and J ends were trimmed by 4 bases and 0 bases, with 13 bases remaining between them. The CDR3 runs to 15 residues. On this clone itself: Antigen specificity is unknown.

General study results and limits: Analysis by sequencing included only one tumor region, so heterogeneity remains possible. Uninvolved adjacent lung showed the highest T cell clonality, exceeding tumor. Detection in adjacent lung was observed for a median approximately 53 of the top 100 tumor clones. Patients showing higher blood T cell density tended to see longer overall survival.

Here immunoSEQ multiplex PCR was the method, and the copy in TCRdb shows in-frame clones only, minus some. The sample has about 40,000 clones, around 88% seen once; the top ten hold almost 6.5%. The clonotype comes from a man between 40 and 70 years old with stage I lung adenocarcinoma. The chain carries TRBV7-9 and TRBJ2-7; weak D call: TRBD2 (6 bases). The material was peripheral blood, obtained before any cancer treatment. The CDR3 sequence: CASSSVRDFSYEQYF. The CDR3 bases are TGTGCCAGCAGCTCCGTCCGGGACTTCTCCTACGAGCAGTACTTC.